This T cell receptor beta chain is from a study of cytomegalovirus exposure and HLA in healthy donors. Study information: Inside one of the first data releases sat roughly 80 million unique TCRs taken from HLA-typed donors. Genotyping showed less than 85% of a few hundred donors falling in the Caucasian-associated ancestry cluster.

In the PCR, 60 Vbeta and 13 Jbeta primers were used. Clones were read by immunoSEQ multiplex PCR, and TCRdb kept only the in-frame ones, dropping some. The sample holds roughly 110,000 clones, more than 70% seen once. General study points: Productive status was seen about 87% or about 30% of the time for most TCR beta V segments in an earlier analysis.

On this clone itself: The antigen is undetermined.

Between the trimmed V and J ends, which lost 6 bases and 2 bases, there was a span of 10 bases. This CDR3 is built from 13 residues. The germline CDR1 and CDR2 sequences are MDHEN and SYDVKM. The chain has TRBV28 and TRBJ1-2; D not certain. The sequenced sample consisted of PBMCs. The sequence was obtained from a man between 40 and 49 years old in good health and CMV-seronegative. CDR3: CASSADSNYGYTF. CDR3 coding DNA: TGTGCCAGCAGCGCGGACTCCAACTATGGCTACACCTTC.